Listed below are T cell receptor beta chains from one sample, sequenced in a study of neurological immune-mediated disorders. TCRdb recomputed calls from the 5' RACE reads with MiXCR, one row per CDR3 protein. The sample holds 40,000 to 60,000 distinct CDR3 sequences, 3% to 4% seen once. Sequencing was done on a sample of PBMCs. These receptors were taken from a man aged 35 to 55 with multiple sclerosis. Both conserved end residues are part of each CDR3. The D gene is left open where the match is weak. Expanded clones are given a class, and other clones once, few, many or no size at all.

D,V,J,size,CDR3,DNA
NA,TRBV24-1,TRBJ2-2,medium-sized,CATYSAQTGELFF,TGTGCCACCTATTCCGCCCAAACCGGGGAGCTGTTTTTT
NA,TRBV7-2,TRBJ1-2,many,CASSRDLNYGYTF,TGTGCCAGCAGCAGGGACCTCAACTATGGCTACACCTTC
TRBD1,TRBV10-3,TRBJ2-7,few,CAISDPGQGSSYEQYF,TGTGCCATCAGTGACCCGGGACAGGGGAGCTCCTACGAGCAGTACTTC
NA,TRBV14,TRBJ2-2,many,CASSRTPGTGELFF,TGTGCCAGCAGCCGCACTCCAGGTACCGGGGAGCTGTTTTTT
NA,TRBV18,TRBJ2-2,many,CASSIVNTGELFF,TGTGCCAGCTCGATAGTGAACACCGGGGAGCTGTTTTTT
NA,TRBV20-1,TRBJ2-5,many,CSARDHNREETQYF,TGCAGTGCTAGAGATCACAACAGGGAAGAGACCCAGTACTTC
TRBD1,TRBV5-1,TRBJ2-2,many,CASSLRDRANTGELFF,TGCGCCAGCAGCTTACGGGACAGAGCGAACACCGGGGAGCTGTTTTTT
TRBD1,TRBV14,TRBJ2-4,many,CASSGGRTGRAKNIQYF,TGTGCCAGCAGCGGCGGCCGGACAGGGAGAGCCAAAAACATTCAGTACTTC
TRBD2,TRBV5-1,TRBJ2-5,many,CASSLELSGGSSVTQYF,TGCGCCAGCAGCTTGGAACTTAGCGGGGGCTCCTCGGTGACCCAGTACTTC
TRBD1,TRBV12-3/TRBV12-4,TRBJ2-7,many,CASSLGQADEQYF,TGTGCCAGCAGTTTGGGACAGGCTGACGAGCAGTACTTC
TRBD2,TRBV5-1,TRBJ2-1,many,CASSFSGGADEQFF,TGCGCCAGCAGCTTTAGCGGGGGGGCGGATGAGCAGTTCTTC
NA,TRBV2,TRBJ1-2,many,CATLKDMSYGYTF,TGTGCCACCCTGAAGGACATGAGCTATGGCTACACCTTC
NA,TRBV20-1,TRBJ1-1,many,CSASRRVTIWGTEAFF,TGCAGTGCTAGTCGTAGGGTAACTATTTGGGGCACTGAAGCTTTCTTT
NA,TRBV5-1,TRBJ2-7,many,CASSLDVGVQYF,TGCGCCAGCAGCTTGGATGTAGGGGTGCAGTACTTC
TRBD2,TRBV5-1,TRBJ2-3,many,CASSLTGGGARDTQYF,TGCGCCAGCAGCTTGACTGGCGGGGGGGCCAGGGATACGCAGTATTTT
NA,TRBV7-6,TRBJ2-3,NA,CASSKSSSTDTQYF,TGTGCCAGCAGCAAGTCTTCTAGCACAGATACGCAGTATTTT
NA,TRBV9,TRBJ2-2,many,CASSPAKALMTNTGELFF,TGTGCCAGCAGCCCCGCGAAGGCGTTAATGACGAACACCGGGGAGCTGTTTTTT
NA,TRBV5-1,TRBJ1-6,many,CASSSSDRGNSPLHF,TGCGCCAGCAGCTCCTCGGACAGAGGGAATTCACCCCTCCACTTT
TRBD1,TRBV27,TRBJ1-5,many,CASSFQGGGNQPQNF,TGTGCCAGCAGTTTTCAGGGGGGGGGCAATCAGCCCCAGAATTTT
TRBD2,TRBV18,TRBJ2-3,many,CASSPLPPIAGSDTDTQYF,TGTGCCAGCTCACCCCTACCTCCCATAGCGGGCTCAGACACAGATACGCAGTATTTT
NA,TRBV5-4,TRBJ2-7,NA,CASSSRDPWEQYF,TGTGCCAGCAGTTCGAGGGACCCTTGGGAGCAGTACTTC
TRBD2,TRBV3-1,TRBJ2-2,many,CASSQGPSGGDTGELFF,TGTGCCAGCAGCCAGGGACCTAGCGGGGGTGACACCGGGGAGCTGTTTTTT
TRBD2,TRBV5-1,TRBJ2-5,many,CASSTRLAGDQETQYF,TGCGCCAGCAGCACCAGACTAGCGGGGGACCAAGAGACCCAGTACTTC
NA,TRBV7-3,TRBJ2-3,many,CASSLQASTDTQYF,TGTGCCAGCAGCTTACAGGCTAGCACAGATACGCAGTATTTT
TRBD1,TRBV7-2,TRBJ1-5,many,CASSPRTGGDQPQHF,TGTGCCAGCAGCCCCAGGACAGGGGGCGATCAGCCCCAGCATTTT
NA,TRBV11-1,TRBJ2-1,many,CASTPQDQQYNEQFF,TGTGCCAGCACCCCCCAGGACCAGCAATACAATGAGCAGTTCTTC
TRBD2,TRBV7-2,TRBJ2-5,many,CASSWGLAGGGTQYF,TGTGCCAGCAGCTGGGGACTAGCGGGGGGAGGGACCCAGTACTTC
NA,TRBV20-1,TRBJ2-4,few,CSAFSSRGAKKIQYF,TGCAGTGCTTTTTCCTCGAGGGGAGCCAAAAAAATTCAGTACTTC
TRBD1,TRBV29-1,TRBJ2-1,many,CSVGQAPEQFF,TGCAGCGTGGGACAGGCCCCTGAGCAGTTCTTC
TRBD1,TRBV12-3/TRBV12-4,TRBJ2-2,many,CASSPRQGGTGELFF,TGTGCCAGCAGTCCAAGACAGGGGGGGACCGGGGAGCTGTTTTTT
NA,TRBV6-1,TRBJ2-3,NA,CASSEYGGRSDTQYF,TGTGCCAGCAGTGAATACGGGGGTCGGTCAGATACGCAGTATTTT